Listed below are T cell receptor beta chains from one sample, sequenced in a study of beta chain features in type 1 diabetes. TCRdb keeps only in-frame clones here, not all; method: immunoSEQ multiplex PCR. The sample consists of 350,000 to 450,000 clones, around 13% of them appearing once. Source material: naive CD4+ T cells from blood. The receptor set was obtained from a man younger than 40 in good health. Each CDR3 is given with its conserved first and last residue. A D gene is named only where the DNA matches it firmly. Not all rows give a size; the values are once, few, many and, for expanded clones, a class.

cdr3_aa cdr3_nt v_call d_call clone_size j_call
CAWGKLAGLYNEQFF TGTGCCTGGGGCAAACTAGCGGGCCTCTACAATGAGCAGTTCTTC TRBV30 TRBD2 . TRBJ2-1
CASTPPRGDTQYF TGTGCCAGCACCCCCCCGCGTGGAGATACGCAGTATTTT TRBV21-1 . few TRBJ2-3
CASSLWGSSYNEQFF TGCGCCAGCAGCCTCTGGGGGAGCTCCTACAATGAGCAGTTCTTC TRBV4-1 . few TRBJ2-1
CASRETGAGNTIYF TGTGCCAGCAGGGAAACAGGCGCTGGAAACACCATATATTTT TRBV2 . few TRBJ1-3
CSGDSLNTEAFF TGCAGCGGTGACAGCCTGAACACTGAAGCTTTCTTT TRBV29-1 . few TRBJ1-1
CASIHLAASTDTQYF TGTGCCAGCATCCATCTAGCGGCTAGCACAGATACGCAGTATTTT TRBV7-9 TRBD2 few TRBJ2-3
CASSLVAGTSVSEQYF TGTGCCAGCAGCTTAGTTGCTGGGACTAGCGTTTCCGAGCAGTACTTC TRBV7-9 TRBD2 few TRBJ2-7
CASSLQPTGINTIYF TGTGCCAGCAGCCTCCAACCTACAGGAATTAACACCATATATTTT TRBV9 . . TRBJ1-3
CASSLDKGNTIYF TGTGCCAGCAGTTTAGACAAAGGAAACACCATATATTTT TRBV6-6 . . TRBJ1-3
CAIREPIRDEAFF TGTGCCATCAGGGAGCCGATTCGGGATGAAGCTTTCTTT TRBV10-3 . few TRBJ1-1
CASSLDLVAAWETQYF TGTGCCAGCAGCTTAGATTTAGTAGCGGCGTGGGAGACCCAGTACTTC TRBV7-8 . . TRBJ2-5
CASSVGQGSGTEAFF TGTGCCAGCAGTGTAGGACAGGGAAGCGGCACTGAAGCTTTCTTT TRBV25-1 TRBD1 few TRBJ1-1
CASSHIKAEQYF TGTGCCAGCAGCCACATAAAGGCCGAGCAGTACTTC TRBV11-2 . few TRBJ2-7
CAWSPFTDTQYF TGTGCCTGGAGTCCTTTCACAGATACGCAGTATTTT TRBV30 . . TRBJ2-3
CSVLLTYEQYF TGCAGCGTATTATTAACCTACGAGCAGTACTTC TRBV29-1 . . TRBJ2-7
CASRDRGGGETQYF TGTGCCAGTAGAGACAGGGGAGGTGGAGAGACCCAGTACTTC TRBV19 TRBD1 . TRBJ2-5
CASSIGQPQHF TGTGCCAGCAGTATCGGTCAGCCCCAGCATTTT TRBV2 . . TRBJ1-5
CAWRLPTGRGETQYF TGTGCCTGGAGGCTCCCGACAGGCCGGGGGGAGACCCAGTACTTC TRBV30 . few TRBJ2-5
CASRFRGGETQYF TGTGCCAGCAGATTTCGGGGTGGAGAGACCCAGTACTTC TRBV7-9 . . TRBJ2-5
CATSRASGVRDEQFF TGTGCCACCAGCAGAGCTAGCGGGGTTCGTGATGAGCAGTTCTTC TRBV15 TRBD2 once TRBJ2-1
CASSRRLAGGAIINNEQFF TGTGCCAGCAGCAGAAGACTAGCGGGAGGGGCGATCATAAACAATGAGCAGTTCTTC TRBV5-4 TRBD2 few TRBJ2-1
CASSERTGSATEAFF TGTGCCAGCAGTGAACGGACAGGGTCGGCTACTGAAGCTTTCTTT TRBV2 TRBD1 few TRBJ1-1
CASTFSVRSYNEQFF TGTGCCAGCACCTTTAGCGTAAGAAGTTACAATGAGCAGTTCTTC TRBV11-1 . . TRBJ2-1